Listed here are 31 T cell receptor beta chains from one sample, sequenced in a study of blood T cell repertoires in COVID-19. Method: immunoSEQ multiplex PCR; TCRdb's copy keeps in-frame clones and lacks some. Found here are approximately 280,000 clones, 75% to 90% of them singletons; the top ten hold around 2%. The sequencing input was peripheral blood. The receptor set was obtained from a middle-aged man with acute or convalescent COVID-19.

This clone was seen a few times. The chain employs TRBV27 and TRBJ2-7; tentatively, D is TRBD1 (7 bases). The V gene lost 6 bases and the J gene lost 4 bases, with 13 bases spanning the gap. This CDR3 has 13 residues. Germline CDR1 and CDR2: MNHEY and SMNVEV (reference sequence). The CDR3 loop reads CASRPAGGYEQYF. In nucleotides, the CDR3 is TGTGCCAGCAGGCCAGCAGGGGGGTACGAGCAGTACTTC.

The rearrangement uses TRBV9 and TRBJ1-6; 9 nucleotides match TRBD1. This CDR3 is built from 17 residues. Germline assignment: CDR1 SGDLS and CDR2 YYNGEE. V gave up 3 bases and J gave up 4 bases; unmatched junction bases: 8. The CDR3 DNA reads TGTGCCAGCAGCGCCTGGTCGGGACAGGGATATAATTCACCCCTCCACTTT. Translation gives CASSAWSGQGYNSPLHF.

V gene TRBV6-6 combines with J gene TRBJ2-7; TRBD2 matches 7 bases. The CDR3 runs to 15 residues. CDR1 is MNHNY and CDR2 is SVGAGI in the germline V gene (reference sequence). The ends lost 4 bases at V and 7 bases at J; junction bases unmatched: 13. The CDR3 coding sequence is TGTGCCAGCAGTTCGAGTGGGGAGGGACTCTGGGAGCAGTACTTC. Protein product: CASSSSGEGLWEQYF.

J is TRBJ1-1 and V is TRBV6-5; no clear D gene. Germline CDR1 is MNHEY and CDR2 is SVGAGI. V shed 11 bases and J shed 3 bases, with 7 bases lying between them. This CDR3 region has 10 residues. The CDR3 DNA reads as TGTGCCTGCGGATACACTGAAGCTTTCTTT. Protein product: CACGYTEAFF.

The V call is TRBV9, the J call TRBJ1-4; 7 bases are a match to TRBD1. Germline CDR1 reads SGDLS; CDR2 reads YYNGEE. The CDR3 runs 14 residues. The V gene end was trimmed by 4 bases and the J gene end by 8 bases; junction bases not matched to a gene: 8. CDR3 coding DNA: TGTGCCAGCAGCCCTCAGGGGGAACGGGAAAAACTGTTTTTT. This codes for CASSPQGEREKLFF.

The chain recombines TRBV19 with TRBJ1-2; TRBD1 aligns across 7 bases. CDR1 LNHDA and CDR2 SQIVND come from the germline V gene (reference sequence). The CDR3 is made up of 13 amino acids. V shed 4 bases, J shed 2 bases, and the junction held 1 base outside the gene matches. CDR3 sequence: CASSTTGNYGYTF. DNA for the CDR3: TGTGCCAGTAGTACGACAGGGAACTATGGCTACACCTTC.

The chain carries TRBV10-3 and TRBJ1-5, with D unresolved. Trimming cost V 0 bases and J 9 bases, with 15 bases left between them. This CDR3 is built from 15 residues. The germline gives CDR1 ENHRY, CDR2 SYGVKD. CDR3 region: CAISESFDSIAPQHF. CDR3 coding DNA: TGTGCCATCAGTGAGTCGTTCGACTCCATTGCGCCCCAGCATTTT.

The V gene is TRBV24-1, the J gene TRBJ2-1; D call uncertain. The CDR3 is made up of 18 amino acids. In germline, CDR1 is KGHDR, CDR2 SFDVKD. Trimming took off 3 bases at V and 0 bases at J, with 17 bases between the two ends. CDR3 in amino acids: CATSDLCLAESSYNEQFF. CDR3 nucleotide sequence: TGTGCCACCAGTGATCTTTGTTTAGCAGAAAGCTCCTACAATGAGCAGTTCTTC.

V and J are TRBV5-1 and TRBJ2-7; 8 nucleotides agree with TRBD2. The V and J ends lost 4 bases and 4 bases, in that order; junction bases with no gene match: 13. CDR3 length: 16 amino acids. Germline V gene lookup returns CDR1 SGHRS and CDR2 YFSETQ. In DNA, the CDR3 is TGCGCCAGCAGCCCTCGGGGAGCGGGGGCTTCGTACGAGCAGTACTTC. This gives the protein CASSPRGAGASYEQYF.

This chain links TRBV18 with TRBJ2-3, with 13 bases matching TRBD2. This CDR3 is 15 amino acids long. After removal of 2 bases from V and 6 bases from J, the junction contained 2 bases not matched to a gene. CDR1 is KGHSH, CDR2 LQKENI, per germline. The CDR3 DNA sequence: TGTGCCAGCTCACCAAGACTAGCGGGGGGCGATACGCAGTATTTT. This translates into CASSPRLAGGDTQYF. Drawing the rest from reference TRBV18 and TRBJ2-3, the complete variable domain is NAGVMQNPRHLVRRRGQEARLRCSPMKGHSHVYWYRQLPEEGLKFMVYLQKENIIDESGMPKERFSAEFPKEGPSILRIQQVVRGDSAAYFCASSPRLAGGDTQYFGPGTRLTVL.

The V call is TRBV19, the J call TRBJ2-7; the D gene is possibly TRBD1 (5 bases). The germline gives CDR1 LNHDA, CDR2 SQIVND (reference sequence). The CDR3 is made up of 13 amino acids. The V end was cut by 7 bases, the J end by 6 bases, with 16 bases between. The CDR3 DNA sequence: TGTGCCAGTAAGGATCCAAGGGGCGGCGAGCAGTACTTC. Its protein is CASKDPRGGEQYF.

The V and J genes are TRBV7-2 and TRBJ2-5, with 8 bases lining up with TRBD2. V lost 5 bases to trimming and J lost 5 bases; unmatched junction nucleotides: 7. Per germline, CDR1 SGHTA and CDR2 FQGNSA. The length of the CDR3 is 14 residues. CDR3 in amino acids: CASSPWTSSETQYF. In DNA, the CDR3 is TGTGCCAGCAGCCCTTGGACTAGCAGTGAGACCCAGTACTTC. The complete variable domain, with remaining parts taken from reference TRBV7-2 and TRBJ2-5, reads GAGVSQSPSNKVTEKGKDVELRCDPISGHTALYWYRQSLGQGLEFLIYFQGNSAPDKSGLPSDRFSAERTGGSVSTLTIQRTQQEDSAVYLCASSPWTSSETQYFGPGTRLLVL.

The chain carries TRBV2 and TRBJ2-5, with a weak D call TRBD2 (6 bases). The V gene lost 10 bases and the J gene lost 5 bases, with 20 bases spanning the gap. This CDR3 is built from 14 residues. CDR1 is SNHLY, CDR2 FYNNEI, per germline. The CDR3 loop reads CATHEVTSGETQYF. Written as DNA, the CDR3 is TGTGCCACCCATGAGGTGACTAGTGGGGAGACCCAGTACTTC.

In this sample, this clone turned up a few times. The V gene is TRBV18, the J gene TRBJ1-1, with a tentative D call TRBD1 (6 bases). This CDR3 spans 14 amino acids. Trimming removed 6 bases from V and 1 base from J, with 12 bases in between. Germline assignment: CDR1 KGHSH and CDR2 LQKENI. The CDR3 loop is CASSEYRANTEAFF. As DNA, the CDR3 is TGTGCCAGCTCGGAATACAGGGCGAACACTGAAGCTTTCTTT.

The rearrangement links TRBV6-5 to TRBJ2-7, with 9 positions matching TRBD2. The V gene end was trimmed by 8 bases and the J gene end by 7 bases; junction bases not matched to a gene: 9. The V gene's germline CDR1 is MNHEY and CDR2 SVGAGI. The CDR3 contains 13 residues. CDR3 region: CASWRGGIGEQYF. The CDR3 DNA is TGTGCCAGCTGGCGGGGGGGGATAGGGGAGCAGTACTTC.

This chain joins TRBV6-6 and TRBJ1-2, with 7 bases identical to TRBD1. The germline V gene has CDR1 MNHNY and CDR2 SVGAGI (reference sequence). This CDR3 contains 14 residues. J gave up 8 bases and V 6 bases, and 12 bases lay outside the gene matches. The CDR3 nucleotides read TGTGCCAGCAGCGCACAGGGGTTAGGTCAGGGCTACACCTTC. Translation gives CASSAQGLGQGYTF.

The chain couples TRBV3-1 (or the pseudogene TRBV3-2) to TRBJ1-4; tentatively, D is TRBD1 (5 bases). Looked up from germline, CDR1 is LGHDT and CDR2 is YNNKEL (reference sequence). The length of the CDR3 is 16 residues. V shed 0 bases and J shed 4 bases, with 12 bases lying between them. The CDR3 is CASSQDETADNEKLFF. The CDR3 region has the DNA TGTGCCAGCAGCCAAGATGAGACAGCTGATAATGAAAAACTGTTTTTT.

This chain uses TRBV5-1 with TRBJ1-1; D remains ambiguous. Per the germline V gene, CDR1 is SGHRS and CDR2 is YFSETQ. The CDR3 covers 14 residues. V was pared by 1 base and J by 4 bases, with 11 bases between. The CDR3 DNA reads as TGCGCCAGCAGCTTGTCGGGAGCCCTCACTGAAGCTTTCTTT. Amino acid sequence: CASSLSGALTEAFF. Full variable domain (rest looked up from reference TRBV5-1 and TRBJ1-1): KAGVTQTPRYLIKTRGQQVTLSCSPISGHRSVSWYQQTPGQGLQFLFEYFSETQRNKGNFPGRFSGRQFSNSRSEMNVSTLELGDSALYLCASSLSGALTEAFFGQGTRLTVV.

This sequence joins TRBV27 and TRBJ1-2; 10 nucleotides agree with TRBD1. The CDR3 covers 14 residues. The V segment lost 5 bases and the J segment 7 bases; nucleotides outside the gene matches: 7. CDR1 is MNHEY and CDR2 is SMNVEV in the germline V gene (reference sequence). This chain's CDR3 is CASSPRQGAFGYTF. CDR3 sequence (DNA): TGTGCCAGCAGTCCCCGACAGGGGGCGTTTGGCTACACCTTC.

The chain carries TRBV7-3 and TRBJ2-1, with D tentatively TRBD2 (7 bases). This CDR3 has 16 residues. Germline values: CDR1 SGHTA, CDR2 FQGTGA. The V and J ends lost 2 bases and 4 bases respectively, with 15 bases between them. The CDR3 is CASSLSAGAPYNEQFF. The CDR3 DNA reads TGTGCCAGCAGCTTATCCGCGGGGGCACCATACAATGAGCAGTTCTTC.

V and J are TRBV6-5 and TRBJ1-1; TRBD1 might be the D (6 bases). Germline assignment: CDR1 MNHEY and CDR2 SVGAGI. Trimming pared 5 bases from V and 3 bases from J, leaving 10 bases between. The CDR3 is 13 residues long. The CDR3 DNA follows: TGTGCCAGCAGTCAGGGGCTGCACACTGAAGCTTTCTTT. Encoded protein: CASSQGLHTEAFF.

The chain uses TRBV5-1 and TRBJ1-5; D remains ambiguous. CDR1 SGHRS and CDR2 YFSETQ come from the germline V gene. This CDR3 region has 13 residues. The germline V and J ends were trimmed by 4 bases and 1 base, with 6 bases remaining between them. CDR3 region: CASSPLSNQPQHF. CDR3 nucleotide sequence: TGCGCCAGCAGCCCGTTAAGCAATCAGCCCCAGCATTTT.

In its sample, this clone was seen once. This sequence joins TRBV11-2 and TRBJ2-2; 10 bases are a match to TRBD1. This CDR3 is 15 amino acids long. Looked up from germline, CDR1 is SGHAT and CDR2 is FQNNGV. With 1 base clipped from V and 7 bases from J, the junction kept 3 bases outside the gene matches. Here the CDR3 reads CASSLVTGGHGELFF. DNA for the CDR3: TGTGCCAGCAGCTTAGTGACAGGGGGCCACGGGGAGCTGTTTTTT.

The chain uses TRBV19 and TRBJ2-5; the D gene is possibly TRBD2 (6 bases). The CDR3 has 15 amino acids. V lost 1 base and J 2 bases, leaving 11 bases between the germline ends. Germline V gene sequence: CDR1 LNHDA, CDR2 SQIVND (reference sequence). CDR3 protein: CASSIGGTGQETQYF. The CDR3 region has the DNA TGTGCCAGTAGTATAGGCGGGACGGGTCAAGAGACCCAGTACTTC. The full variable domain, rest sourced from reference TRBV19 and TRBJ2-5, is DGGITQSPKYLFRKEGQNVTLSCEQNLNHDAMYWYRQDPGQGLRLIYYSQIVNDFQKGDIAEGYSVSREKKESFPLTVTSAQKNPTAFYLCASSIGGTGQETQYFGPGTRLLVL.

This chain uses TRBV7-9 with TRBJ1-6, with TRBD1 matching over 10 bases. CDR3 length equals 15 residues. Germline V gene data show CDR1 as SEHNR and CDR2 as FQNEAQ (reference sequence). With V trimmed by 6 bases and J by 7 bases, 6 bases remained unmatched. In nucleotides, the CDR3 is TGTGCCAGCAGAACTACGGGACAGGGGAATTCACCCCTCCACTTT. Its translation is CASRTTGQGNSPLHF.

V usage is TRBV12-3 or TRBV12-4 and J usage is TRBJ1-1; no clear D. Trimming removed 2 bases at V and 10 bases at J, with 8 bases between. The CDR3 sequence is 11 residues long. CDR3 sequence (DNA): TGTGCCAGCAGTTTATACGGGGTAGCTTTCTTT. As protein: CASSLYGVAFF.

This chain connects TRBV9 to TRBJ2-3, with no clear D. The CDR3 consists of 15 residues. Germline V CDR1 and CDR2: SGDLS, YYNGEE. Trimming shortened V by 4 bases and J by 1 base, and 13 bases separated the two germline ends. As DNA, the CDR3 is TGTGCCAGCAGCTCAACTAATTATGGCACAGATACGCAGTATTTT. It encodes CASSSTNYGTDTQYF.

The chain links TRBV9 to TRBJ2-7; the match to TRBD1 covers 8 bases. The CDR3 consists of 13 residues. The germline gives CDR1 SGDLS, CDR2 YYNGEE. V dropped 4 bases and J dropped 3; count of bases not matched to a gene: 3. CDR3 sequence: CASSLGTGYEQYF. CDR3 sequence (DNA): TGTGCCAGCAGCCTTGGGACAGGCTACGAGCAGTACTTC. Drawing the rest from reference TRBV9 and TRBJ2-7, the complete variable domain is DSGVTQTPKHLITATGQRVTLRCSPRSGDLSVYWYQQSLDQGLQFLIQYYNGEERAKGNILERFSAQQFPDLHSELNLSSLELGDSALYFCASSLGTGYEQYFGPGTRLTVT.

The V and J genes are TRBV4-1 and TRBJ1-1; 8 bases are a match to TRBD1. V trimming: 3 bases; J trimming: 4 bases; junction bases outside the gene matches: 7. The germline CDR1 and CDR2 sequences are MGHRA and YSYEKL. The CDR3 length is 15 residues. The CDR3 protein is CASSQMDREGTEAFF. CDR3 sequence (DNA): TGCGCCAGCAGCCAGATGGACAGGGAGGGCACTGAAGCTTTCTTT.

The chain recombines TRBV5-1 with TRBJ2-7; TRBD1 agrees at 8 bases. The CDR3 sequence is 14 residues long. From germline, CDR1 is SGHRS and CDR2 YFSETQ. V lost 3 bases and J lost 2; bases outside the gene matches: 4. CDR3 in amino acids: CASSSGQETYEQYF. The CDR3 DNA reads TGCGCCAGCAGCTCGGGACAGGAGACCTACGAGCAGTACTTC.

V is TRBV29-1 and J is TRBJ1-1, with a tentative D call TRBD1 (5 bases). Trimming shortened V by 6 bases and J by 3 bases, and 17 bases separated the two germline ends. The CDR3 covers 14 residues. Germline CDR1 and CDR2: SQVTM and ANQGSEA. The CDR3 DNA is TGCAGCGTGAACTCGGGACTTAGGGACACTGAAGCTTTCTTT. Residues: CSVNSGLRDTEAFF.